The sequence of this T cell receptor beta chain was determined in a study of blood T cell repertoires in COVID-19 (TCRdb year 2020). In terms of the full investigation: Collaborator samples came from the United States, Italy and Spain and covered acute and convalescent phases of COVID-19. The samples were drawn from two sources: the first 160 participants of the ongoing ImmuneRACE study, and 1,000 to 1,500 subjects contributed by 6 global collaborators. Sample metadata almost always included a de-identified subject ID, COVID-19 status, age in years and sex. Subjects who had been exposed to COVID-19, were actively infected with it, or had recovered from it provided the deeply sampled blood TCRbeta repertoires that made up the dataset. Where HLA class I and class II types were available, the types were taken from metadata supplied by the sample provider, not from assay-based typing. The repertoires were released in a freely available public database intended as a resource for research on the immune response to SARS-CoV-2. The material from the prospective study consisted of cDNA or gDNA derived from T cells, B-cell-depleted T cells, or PBMCs. General findings and caveats noted by the study authors: The quantity of clinical and demographic metadata differed by source and by participant and was supplied without curation.

The immunoSEQ Assay, a bias-controlled multiplex PCR, was used to amplify TCRbeta CDR3 regions from genomic DNA. The published analysis was carried out like this. The number of nucleated cells in each sample was estimated by amplification of reference gene primers within the assay. To quantify the absolute abundance of each unique TCRbeta CDR3 rearrangement, sequence reads were collapsed and filtered. For each sample, productive Simpson clonality was calculated by taking the square root of Simpson's diversity index across productive rearrangements. TCRdb's version of the immuneACCESS table is confined to in-frame rearrangements and falls short of the full clone set. An unresolved V gene accounts for under half of the shortfall where checked; the remainder is of unknown origin. The V and J calls and clone size are taken from that table; D and trimming were inferred from the DNA. The table for this sample lists over 120,000 clones; over 70% of them were counted only once. Less than 2% of the sample belongs to the ten largest clones.

Each collaborating institution followed its own protocols to collect whole blood in K2EDTA tubes. For TCRbeta analysis, collaborators shipped samples in one of three forms: frozen whole blood, isolated PBMCs, or DNA extracted from either of those sample types. This clone was detected a few times. Its antigen is not yet known. There are no base qualities to consult, and no much larger clone falls within one base. The sample comprised peripheral blood. The TCR was taken from a woman between 50 and 59 years old with acute or convalescent COVID-19.

CDR3 sequence: CASSLGTSVEQYF. In nucleotides, the sequence is TGCGCCAGCAGCTTGGGGACTAGCGTCGAGCAGTACTTC. This chain is built from TRBV5-1 and TRBJ2-7, and TRBD2 aligns with 9 junction nucleotides. Unmatched junction bases come to 1, with V trimmed by 0 bases and J by 6 bases. Per the germline V gene, SGHRS is the CDR1 and YFSETQ is the CDR2. The CDR3, from cysteine to phenylalanine, totals 13 residues. Left in the record is the CDR3 DNA by itself, 39 bases read in frame from the first base. The entire variable domain, with the stretches around the CDR3 drawn from the reference TRBV5-1 and TRBJ2-7 proteins, is KAGVTQTPRYLIKTRGQQVTLSCSPISGHRSVSWYQQTPGQGLQFLFEYFSETQRNKGNFPGRFSGRQFSNSRSEMNVSTLELGDSALYLCASSLGTSVEQYFGPGTRLTVT.